The T cell receptor (beta chain) described here comes from a study of cytomegalovirus exposure and HLA in healthy donors (dated by TCRdb to the late 2010s). A note on the overall study: In an earlier analysis of roughly 500 of the donors, approximately 260 Gb of sequence data and some 120 million unique TCR beta sequences from 150 million to 200 million T cells were reported. Rather than drawing on any new phenotypic data, the later analysis identified candidate immune exposures from TCR beta sequences and the way those sequences occurred across donors. To study patterns of TCR occurrence, a later analysis re-analyzed previously published TCR beta repertoires from around 700 donors and added high-resolution HLA genotyping. An earlier analysis of some 500 of the donors used high-throughput TCR beta sequencing to judge whether each TCR beta V gene segment behaved as functional or pseudogenic. HLA typing covered class I and class II loci at four-digit resolution. All discovery cohort repertoires had been generated using a single sequencing platform. Among the approximately 400 genotyped donors, approximately 76% belonged to the genetic ancestry cluster associated with self-reported Caucasian donors. The study combined high-throughput TCR immunosequencing, statistical association of individual TCRs with disease status, and machine learning to predict cytomegalovirus infection status. In addition to the first cohort of hundreds of subjects, a separate validation cohort of 130 or so different subjects was used. Among roughly 400 genotyped donors of the cohort, an average of around 220,000 unique TCR beta nucleotide sequences was sequenced per donor, of which 15% to 20% were non-productive. Because of strong linkage in the cohort, a few DR-DQ haplotypes were treated as single units for association and clustering. A later genetic analysis used genome-wide SNP genotypes for 398 of the 666 donors, treating that subset as a discovery cohort. Using immunosequencing, the study profiled T cell repertoires from some 670 subjects and related those repertoires to cytomegalovirus serostatus. Donor age, sex, ethnicity and CMV serostatus were compiled together with the repertoire data. The study aimed to test whether signatures of past pathogen exposure could be identified by cataloging public T cell receptors. The number of typed donors differed by locus: about 620-640 for A, B, C, DRB1 and DQB1; 500 to 550 for DQA1; 600 to 610 for DPA1; and 400 to 480 for DPB1. Approximately 330 gigabases of sequencing data and around 88 million unique TCR sequences made up an early release that covered roughly 670 HLA-typed donors. Broad study findings and their caveats: While some public TCRs were present in many individuals, most TCR sequences turned up only very rarely across donors. In an earlier analysis of approximately 590 of the donors, most TCR beta V segments appeared in productive rearrangements about 90% or about 30% of the time, broadly matching IMGT annotations. Cytomegalovirus status was reported to be diagnosed by the classifier with high specificity and sensitivity in both the original and validation cohorts. It was suggested by the authors that the approach could potentially be generalized to other disease states and immunological phenotypes. According to a later genetic analysis, donors in an Asian-associated ancestry cluster had fewer N-insertions in productive TCRs than the approximately 700-donor mean. In a later analysis, HLA-associated TCR beta chains showed more clonal expansion and lower generation probabilities than non-associated chains that were equally common. A group of highly shared sequence variants was considered likely to be a technical artifact of the sequencing pipeline. Some IMGT-functional V segments, including TRBV6-2 and TRBV6-3, could not be told apart with the 87-base-pair reads, so those segments were excluded. V-gene and J-gene trimming of TCR beta chains was associated with a missense DCLRE1C variant in a later genetic analysis, and the association was replicated in an independent cohort. Sequencing depth was assumed to be roughly uniform across donors in the presence/absence analyses, though that assumption may not hold. According to a later analysis, parvovirus B19, influenza, CMV and Epstein-Barr virus appeared linked to several top co-occurrence clusters. According to a later analysis, TCR association rates differed among HLA loci, with DRB1 alleles showing the most associated TCRs and HLA-C alleles showing the fewest. Most CMV-associated TCR beta chains appeared to be HLA-restricted in a later analysis, and the HLA associations seemed to be driven largely by CMV exposure. In vitro tests confirmed that three of the cytomegalovirus-associated TCR beta chains recognize cytomegalovirus antigens. A further reported finding was that TCR beta sequences accurately predicted the HLA-A and HLA-B alleles for most subjects in the first cohort. The study gave a list of over 150 TCR beta chains associated with cytomegalovirus. At a false discovery rate of 0.05, a later analysis linked some 17,000 TCR beta sequences to specific HLA alleles. When HLA alleles, especially DR and DQ, strongly co-occurred, TCR associations were difficult to assign to individual alleles. Because some donors lacked HLA typing at each locus, the association tests relied only on the typed subset. Correlated functional status among segregating V segments might be attributable to linkage disequilibrium, but an unknown experimental factor could not be ruled out. This cohort had only TCR beta chains sequenced, and the lack of alpha or paired-chain data limited which features could be detected. About 15 rarely observed V segments, including chromosome 9 orphons, were excluded from the earlier analysis of approximately 500 of the donors because counts were too low. CMV serostatus was the only immune exposure information available for the cohort.

A remark on this clone: Its binding antigen is unknown. No base quality information exists; no much larger clone differs at one position.

The library was prepared using the immunoSEQ multiplex PCR assay. The multiplex PCR relied on a mix of 60 forward primers for TCR Vbeta segments and 13 reverse primers for TCR Jbeta segments. A multiplex PCR assay on genomic DNA amplified the CDR3 region of rearranged TCR beta genes. On the Illumina HiSeq System, the amplified TCR beta libraries were sequenced as 87-base-pair reads. Per the source publication's procedure: A later analysis tallied tens of millions of unique TCR beta chains across the 666 repertoires, and around 9.9 million of those chains were shared by two or more donors. A nearest-neighbor algorithm error-corrected the raw reads and collapsed the reads into unique sequences, merging closely related sequences to remove PCR and sequencing errors. To assign V, D and J gene segments, CDR3 sequences were aligned to IMGT reference sequences. For a sequence to be retained, at least a six-nucleotide match to both a V gene segment and a J gene segment was required. Rearrangements were called productive when the CDR3 lacked stop codons and stayed in frame with V and J; all others were non-productive. Following IMGT convention, CDR3 was defined as the stretch from the second conserved V-encoded cysteine to the conserved J-encoded phenylalanine. The earlier analysis of some 600 of the donors excluded sequences that lacked an unambiguous match to a single V gene segment. In an earlier analysis of 587 of the donors, a V segment was called functional when productive rearrangements were above 56.7%, and segregating when the standard deviation between donors exceeded 5%. A statistical classification framework was built to diagnose cytomegalovirus status from the catalog of TCR beta chain sequences. In a later analysis, V and J genes were assigned by comparing TCR nucleotide sequences against IMGT/GENE-DB human TR gene sequences. A later analysis assigned CDR3 sequences and most-parsimonious VDJ recombination scenarios with the TCRdist pipeline. In a later analysis, each TCR beta chain was defined by its CDR3 amino acid sequence together with its V-gene family, and reads without a unique V-gene family were excluded. A later analysis removed 600 or so highly shared, low-generation-probability nucleotide sequences to deal with suspected cross-contamination and a sequencing artifact. For each public chain, a later analysis derived a clonal expansion index from normalized ranks of inferred template counts within each repertoire. In a later analysis, generation probabilities were computed using a VDJ recombination model fitted to out-of-frame rearrangements, and the results were checked against IGoR. In a later analysis, hypergeometric tests were used to score TCR-TCR, TCR-HLA and TCR-CMV co-occurrence, with a repertoire-size bias correction applied to TCR pairs. A later analysis estimated false discovery rates by permuting HLA or CMV assignments 20 times. In a later analysis, co-occurring TCRs were grouped with DBSCAN, and TCRdist sequence similarity was added when clustering was performed within HLA-allele-positive subsets. For co-occurrence clustering, repertoires with fewer than 30,000 or more than 120,000 public chains were excluded, along with roughly five repertoires with anomalous nucleotide sharing. The table was pulled from immuneACCESS by TCRdb, which kept in-frame rearrangements only. Such tables lose some clones; where checked, under half of the loss comes from unresolved V genes, and the rest has no known cause. Clonal size and the V and J genes are those of that table, whereas D and trimming came from the DNA. Present in this sample are some 170,000 clones, 60% to 75% of which were seen just once. About 2.7% of the sample is held by the ten biggest clonotypes.

The cohort comprised fewer than 750 healthy bone marrow donors. At the time of sampling, all cohort members were nominally healthy, though unrecorded immune exposures were likely present. The donor was CMV seropositive and belonged to the group of more than 250 seropositive cohort members. A peripheral blood sample was collected from each donor, and TCR beta sequencing was performed on peripheral blood mononuclear cells. Genomic DNA extraction from the blood cell samples was performed with the Qiagen DNeasy Blood Extraction Kit. Its CDR3 holds 15 amino acids, cysteine through phenylalanine. Kept here is only the CDR3 DNA, which spans 45 bases and is read in frame from base 1. Per the germline V gene, MNHNS is the CDR1 and SASEGT is the CDR2. Unmatched junction bases come to 6, with V trimmed by 2 bases and J by 5 bases.

The sequence came from a woman aged 50 to 65 in good health and CMV-seropositive. This chain is built from TRBV6-1 and TRBJ1-2; TRBD1 fits 9 bases in the junction. The sequencing input was PBMCs. The CDR3 has the sequence CASSESSTGGYGYTF. The DNA reads as follows: TGTGCCAGCAGTGAATCCTCGACAGGGGGGTATGGCTACACCTTC.